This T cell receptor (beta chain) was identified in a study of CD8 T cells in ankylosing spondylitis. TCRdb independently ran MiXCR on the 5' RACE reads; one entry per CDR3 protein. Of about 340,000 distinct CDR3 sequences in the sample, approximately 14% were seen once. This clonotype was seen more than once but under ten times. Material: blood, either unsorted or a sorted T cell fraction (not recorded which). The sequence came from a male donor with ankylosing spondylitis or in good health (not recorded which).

The CDR3 DNA sequence: TGTGCCAGCAGTCGGGGGACTCTAGCGGCCGGGGAGCTGTTTTTT. The encoded protein is CASSRGTLAAGELFF. The V gene is TRBV6-1, the J gene TRBJ2-2; 7 nucleotides line up with TRBD2. The ends lost 5 bases at V and 6 bases at J; junction bases unmatched: 9. This CDR3 is built from 15 residues. CDR1 and CDR2 from the germline V gene are MNHNS and SASEGT.